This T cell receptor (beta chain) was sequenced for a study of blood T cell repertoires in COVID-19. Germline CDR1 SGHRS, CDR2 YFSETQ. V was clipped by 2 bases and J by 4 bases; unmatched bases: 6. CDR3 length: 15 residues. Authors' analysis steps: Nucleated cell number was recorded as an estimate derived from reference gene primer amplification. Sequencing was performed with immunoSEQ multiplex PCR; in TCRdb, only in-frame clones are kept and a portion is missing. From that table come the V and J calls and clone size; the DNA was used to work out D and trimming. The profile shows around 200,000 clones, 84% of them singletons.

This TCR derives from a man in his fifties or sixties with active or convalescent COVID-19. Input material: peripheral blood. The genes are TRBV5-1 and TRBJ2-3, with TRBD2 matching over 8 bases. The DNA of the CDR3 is TGCGCCAGCAGCTTATCCGGGACTAGGGCAGATACGCAGTATTTT. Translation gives CASSLSGTRADTQYF.